The clone carrying this T cell receptor (beta chain) was detected only once. Trimming cost V 7 bases and J 10 bases, with 14 bases left between them. The CDR3 runs 13 residues. Germline CDR1 SNHLY, CDR2 FYNNEI. The entry originates in a study of blood T cell repertoires in COVID-19. As for the study in general: Samples came from the United States, Italy and Spain, spanning acute and convalescent COVID-19. PBMCs, B-cell-depleted T cells, or T cells were the source of the cDNA or gDNA that made up the material.

The data were produced by immunoSEQ multiplex PCR, yet TCRdb's version contains in-frame clones alone and is incomplete. The sample has some 200,000 clones; 87% are singletons. Sequencing was done on a sample of peripheral blood. This chain connects TRBV2 to TRBJ1-6; D not certain. The TCR was taken from a middle-aged man with active or convalescent COVID-19. This chain's CDR3 is CASIVSVRSPLHF. As DNA, the CDR3 is TGTGCCAGCATCGTTAGCGTTCGGTCACCCCTCCACTTT.